The 15 T cell receptor beta chains in this list originate from one sample, sequenced in a study of blood T cell repertoires in COVID-19. Produced via immunoSEQ multiplex PCR; TCRdb's table is partial and in-frame only. Among a few hundred thousand clones, roughly 85% were seen once, and the ten largest hold less than 6.5%. The sample consisted of peripheral blood. These TCRs come from a man in his fifties or sixties with active or convalescent COVID-19.

The V and J genes are TRBV28 and TRBJ1-6; 7 nucleotides align to TRBD1. CDR1 and CDR2 (germline): MDHEN, SYDVKM. The CDR3 sequence is 14 residues long. V trimming: 5 bases; J trimming: 10 bases; junction bases outside the gene matches: 8. The CDR3 here is CASSMTGTASPLHF. The CDR3 DNA is TGTGCCAGCAGTATGACAGGGACCGCCTCACCCCTCCACTTT. The variable domain in full, completed from reference TRBV28 and TRBJ1-6, reads DVKVTQSSRYLVKRTGEKVFLECVQDMDHENMFWYRQDPGLGLRLIYFSYDVKMKEKGDIPEGYSVSREKKERFSLILESASTNQTSMYLCASSMTGTASPLHFGNGTRLTVT.

The J gene is TRBJ1-5, the V gene TRBV6-5; D gene uncertain. Germline CDR1 and CDR2: MNHEY and SVGAGI. The germline V and J ends were trimmed by 2 bases and 1 base, with 6 bases remaining between them. This CDR3 has 14 residues. The CDR3 region has the DNA TGTGCCAGCAGTTACGACATCAGCAATCAGCCCCAGCATTTT. Residues: CASSYDISNQPQHF.

Note on this clone: At one boundary the junction diverges from the germline segment, which might be a read error. V gene TRBV5-3 combines with J gene TRBJ1-2; D gene ambiguous. TRBV5-3 is labeled an ORF, and its function is uncertain. The CDR3 length is 15 residues. CDR3 loop: CVRRMRKGRHYGYTF. DNA for the CDR3: TGTGTCAGAAGGATGAGGAAAGGAAGACACTATGGCTACACCTTC.

The gene calls are TRBV6-2 or TRBV6-3 and TRBJ2-1; a possible D gene is TRBD1 (6 bases). The CDR3 covers 13 residues. Germline values: CDR1 MNHEY, CDR2 SVGEGT. The V end lost 2 bases, the J end lost 8 bases, and 10 bases lay between the germline ends. This chain's CDR3 is CASSYLQGYEQFF. CDR3 nucleotide sequence: TGTGCCAGCAGTTACCTCCAGGGGTATGAGCAGTTCTTC.

The gene calls are TRBV19 and TRBJ1-5, with D possibly TRBD1 on 5 matching bases. CDR1 and CDR2 (germline): LNHDA, SQIVND (reference sequence). V lost 1 base, J lost 9 bases, and 19 bases lay in between. This CDR3 region has 16 residues. CDR3 sequence (DNA): TGTGCCAGTAGTATAGTTGGGACGGCCGTGGGGGGGCCCCAGCATTTT. Protein sequence: CASSIVGTAVGGPQHF. Together with reference TRBV19 and TRBJ1-5, the CDR3 gives the full variable domain: DGGITQSPKYLFRKEGQNVTLSCEQNLNHDAMYWYRQDPGQGLRLIYYSQIVNDFQKGDIAEGYSVSREKKESFPLTVTSAQKNPTAFYLCASSIVGTAVGGPQHFGDGTRLSIL.

The chain joins TRBV5-5 to TRBJ2-5, with 10 bases identical to TRBD1. The V gene end was trimmed by 2 bases and the J gene end by 2 bases; junction bases not matched to a gene: 6. This CDR3 comprises 16 residues. Germline values: CDR1 SGHKS, CDR2 YYEKEE (reference sequence). CDR3: CASSLRTGGLQETQYF. The CDR3, as DNA: TGTGCCAGCAGCTTACGGACAGGGGGACTGCAAGAGACCCAGTACTTC. Full variable domain (remainder filled in from reference TRBV5-5 and TRBJ2-5): DAGVTQSPTHLIKTRGQQVTLRCSPISGHKSVSWYQQVLGQGPQFIFQYYEKEERGRGNFPDRFSARQFPNYSSELNVNALLLGDSALYLCASSLRTGGLQETQYFGPGTRLLVL.

This clone was seen once. The chain recombines TRBV15 with TRBJ2-1, with TRBD2 identical over 13 bases. V lost 5 bases, J lost 8 bases, and 12 bases stayed unmatched. The CDR3 sequence is 17 residues long. CDR1 is LNHNV and CDR2 is YYDKDF in the germline V gene (reference sequence). The CDR3 is CATSEKPGLAGDYEQFF. The CDR3 region has the DNA TGTGCCACCAGCGAGAAACCAGGACTAGCGGGAGACTATGAGCAGTTCTTC.

The rearrangement links TRBV7-2 to TRBJ1-2; 10 bases are shared with TRBD1. This CDR3 is built from 13 residues. V was clipped by 5 bases and J by 8 bases; unmatched bases: 5. Per the germline V gene, CDR1 is SGHTA and CDR2 is FQGNSA. This chain's CDR3 is CASSPRGQGGYTF. The CDR3 bases are TGTGCCAGCAGCCCAAGGGGACAGGGGGGCTACACCTTC.

This clone is a singleton in its sample. This chain links TRBV14 with TRBJ1-6, with unresolved D. Trimming stripped 3 bases from V and 4 bases from J, with 7 bases between. The CDR3 is made up of 14 amino acids. From germline, CDR1 is SGHDN and CDR2 FVKESK. For the CDR3, the DNA is TGTGCCAGCAGCCAGGCGGGGTATAATTCACCCCTCCACTTT. This sequence encodes CASSQAGYNSPLHF.

J is TRBJ1-1 and V is TRBV6-5; D uncertain. CDR3 length: 13 amino acids. Germline lookup yields CDR1 MNHEY and CDR2 SVGAGI. Trimming pared 4 bases from V and 4 bases from J, leaving 10 bases between. The CDR3 here is CASSSYRGTEAFF. Written as DNA, the CDR3 is TGTGCCAGCAGTTCCTACCGGGGCACTGAAGCTTTCTTT.

The chain joins TRBV2 to TRBJ1-2; D possibly corresponds to TRBD1 (5 bases). From germline, CDR1 is SNHLY and CDR2 FYNNEI. V gave up 7 bases and J gave up 7 bases, with 16 bases separating them. CDR3 length: 13 residues. This CDR3 reads CASKVTGRLGYTF. Here the CDR3 DNA reads TGTGCCAGCAAGGTTACAGGTCGCCTTGGCTACACCTTC. The full variable domain, rest sourced from reference TRBV2 and TRBJ1-2, is EPEVTQTPSHQVTQMGQEVILRCVPISNHLYFYWYRQILGQKVEFLVSFYNNEISEKSEIFDDQFSVERPDGSNFTLKIRSTKLEDSAMYFCASKVTGRLGYTFGSGTRLTVV.

The gene calls are TRBV28 and TRBJ1-1, with D perhaps TRBD1 (5 bases). Germline V gives CDR1 MDHEN, CDR2 SYDVKM. CDR3 length: 15 residues. Trimming left V 5 bases short and J 1 base short, with 14 bases between. CDR3 nucleotides: TGTGCCAGCAGTGTAACAGGCCAAGGGAACACTGAAGCTTTCTTT. It translates to CASSVTGQGNTEAFF.

The rearrangement uses TRBV6-5 and TRBJ1-5, with D perhaps TRBD1 (5 bases). V was pared by 5 bases and J by 4 bases, with 15 bases between. Germline V CDR1 and CDR2: MNHEY, SVGAGI. The CDR3 has 15 residues. CDR3 nucleotide sequence: TGTGCCAGCAGTATGACAGCCAGCGGGAATCAGCCCCAGCATTTT. Residues: CASSMTASGNQPQHF.

The chain employs TRBV7-3 and TRBJ2-1, with TRBD1 as a possible D gene (6 bases). Between the trimmed V and J ends, which lost 5 bases and 10 bases, there was a span of 21 bases. CDR1 is SGHTA and CDR2 is FQGTGA in the germline V gene. The CDR3 loop spans 15 amino acids. The CDR3 bases are TGTGCCAGCAGCAACGCACCCGGGACATTTTCGGAGCAGTTCTTC. It codes for CASSNAPGTFSEQFF.

The chain employs TRBV7-9 and TRBJ1-4; possible D gene TRBD1, 6 bases. Germline lookup yields CDR1 SEHNR and CDR2 FQNEAQ (reference sequence). V dropped 4 bases and J dropped 1 base, with 13 bases sitting between them. There are 16 residues in the CDR3. The CDR3 sequence: CASSSTGHLTNEKLFF. The CDR3 DNA follows: TGTGCCAGCAGCTCCACAGGGCACTTAACTAATGAAAAACTGTTTTTT.